The 27 T cell receptor beta chains presented below share a single source sample, sequenced in a study of blood T cell repertoires in COVID-19. Method: immunoSEQ multiplex PCR; TCRdb's copy keeps in-frame clones and lacks some. Among under 85,000 clones listed, around 83% were seen once. The sample was peripheral blood. These receptor sequences come from a middle-aged man with active COVID-19.

The V call is TRBV29-1, the J call TRBJ2-1; 9 positions agree with TRBD2. This CDR3 region has 13 residues. The germline V gene encodes CDR1 SQVTM and CDR2 ANQGSEA. J lost 6 bases, V lost 4 bases, and 4 bases had no gene match. The DNA for the CDR3 is TGCAGCGTTGCGGCGGGAGGGCCCAATGAGCAGTTCTTC. As protein: CSVAAGGPNEQFF.

A single count supports this clone. Germline is not matched at one junction end, which may reflect a read error. This chain joins TRBV7-7 and TRBJ2-2; a weak D match, TRBD1 (6 bases). Germline lookup yields CDR1 SSHAT and CDR2 FNYEAQ (reference sequence). The CDR3 loop spans 16 amino acids. The CDR3 spells CASSLGVGQNTGELFF. The CDR3, as DNA: TGTGCTAGCAGCTTAGGTGTGGGACAGAACACCGGGGAGCTGTTTTTT.

The chain carries TRBV27 and TRBJ2-7, with TRBD1 matching 8 bases. Trimming removed 4 bases from V and 7 bases from J; junction bases left unmatched: 9. The CDR3 consists of 14 residues. The germline V gene has CDR1 MNHEY and CDR2 SMNVEV (reference sequence). As DNA, the CDR3 is TGTGCCAGCAGTTCGGGACAGGCAACTCGGGAGCAGTACTTC. This codes for CASSSGQATREQYF.

With regard to this clone: The sample holds other DNA sequences that translate to the same CDR3. V is TRBV25-1 and J is TRBJ1-4; 7 positions match TRBD1. Germline V lookup: CDR1 MGHDK, CDR2 SYGVNS. J was trimmed by 5 bases and V by 4 bases; bases with no gene match: 1. This CDR3 region has 13 residues. The CDR3 region has the DNA TGTGCCAGCAGTGGACAGGGAAATGAAAAACTGTTTTTT. Translated: CASSGQGNEKLFF.

A single count supports this clone. The chain is built from TRBV7-3 and TRBJ2-1; 9 bases are shared with TRBD2. Per the germline V gene, CDR1 is SGHTA and CDR2 is FQGTGA. V shed 5 bases, J shed 7 bases, and the junction held 6 bases outside the gene matches. The CDR3 covers 14 residues. Written as DNA, the CDR3 is TGTGCCAGCAGCCTAGCGGGGACTACAAATGAGCAGTTCTTC. This codes for CASSLAGTTNEQFF.

The chain employs TRBV12-3 or TRBV12-4 and TRBJ2-1, with 8 bases matching TRBD1. Germline trimming cut 8 bases from V and 5 bases from J; bases unmatched to any gene: 5. The CDR3 has 13 amino acids. CDR3: CASSGTGNNEQFF. CDR3 in DNA: TGTGCCAGCTCCGGGACAGGCAACAATGAGCAGTTCTTC.

The chain couples TRBV27 to TRBJ2-1; D is uncertain. Trimming cost V 5 bases and J 6 bases, with 17 bases left between them. This CDR3 contains 15 residues. CDR1 and CDR2 from the germline V gene are MNHEY and SMNVEV (reference sequence). Written as DNA, the CDR3 is TGTGCCAGCAGTACCTCTCGTCTAAGAGGCAATGAGCAGTTCTTC. This sequence encodes CASSTSRLRGNEQFF.

V usage is TRBV5-1 and J usage is TRBJ2-7; D is possibly TRBD2 (6 bases). V was pared by 0 bases and J by 2 bases, with 9 bases between. Germline loops: CDR1 SGHRS, CDR2 YFSETQ. The CDR3 runs to 14 residues. CDR3 in amino acids: CASSLGDWAYEQYF. In nucleotides, the CDR3 is TGCGCCAGCAGCTTGGGGGACTGGGCCTACGAGCAGTACTTC.

A few counts support this clone. The chain joins TRBV4-2 to TRBJ2-7, with a weak D call TRBD1 (6 bases). V was trimmed by 2 bases and J by 4 bases, leaving 15 bases between them. Germline V CDR1 and CDR2: LGHNA, YNFKEQ. The CDR3 sequence is 15 residues long. The CDR3: CASSQSEQGTYEQYF. The CDR3 DNA reads TGTGCCAGCAGCCAATCGGAGCAGGGGACGTACGAGCAGTACTTC.

The CDR3 is CASSPSGGAYEQYF. As DNA, the CDR3 is TGTGCCAGCAGTCCTAGCGGGGGGGCATACGAGCAGTACTTC. The chain has TRBV7-2 and TRBJ2-7; 12 positions agree with TRBD2. V dropped 6 bases and J dropped 4; count of bases not matched to a gene: 4. The germline V gene encodes CDR1 SGHTA and CDR2 FQGNSA. The CDR3 has 14 residues.

This clone was detected only a few times. The chain couples TRBV4-1 to TRBJ1-1; TRBD1 is a possible D gene (5 bases). V lost 4 bases and J 8 bases, leaving 20 bases between the germline ends. Germline V gives CDR1 MGHRA, CDR2 YSYEKL. This CDR3 is 15 amino acids long. CDR3 nucleotide sequence: TGCGCCAGCAGCCTGGGTCCCCTCGACGGGGGAGAAGCTTTCTTT. Translating it yields CASSLGPLDGGEAFF.

This chain joins TRBV5-1 and TRBJ1-1, with 8 bases matching TRBD1. CDR3 length: 14 residues. CDR1 and CDR2 (germline): SGHRS, YFSETQ. V shed 4 bases, J shed 4 bases, and the junction held 6 bases outside the gene matches. CDR3 region: CASSLGQGGTEAFF. The CDR3 coding sequence is TGCGCCAGCAGCCTTGGACAGGGCGGCACTGAAGCTTTCTTT.

The rearrangement links TRBV12-5 to TRBJ1-2, with D possibly TRBD1 on 5 matching bases. V lost 1 base, J lost 6 bases, and 15 bases lay in between. This CDR3 spans 15 amino acids. The germline gives CDR1 LGHNT, CDR2 FRNRAP. The CDR3 region has the DNA TGTGCTAGTGGTTTGGCAGGGTTTCAAAACAATGGCTACACCTTC. This codes for CASGLAGFQNNGYTF. Looking up the rest from reference TRBV12-5 and TRBJ1-2 gives the full variable domain: DARVTQTPRHKVTEMGQEVTMRCQPILGHNTVFWYRQTMMQGLELLAYFRNRAPLDDSGMPKDRFSAEMPDATLATLKIQPSEPRDSAVYFCASGLAGFQNNGYTFGSGTRLTVV.

The CDR3 spells CASSFGTTETQYF. The CDR3 DNA sequence: TGTGCCAGCAGCTTTGGGACAACAGAGACCCAGTACTTC. V and J are TRBV11-3 and TRBJ2-5, with D maybe TRBD1 (6 bases). Trimming took off 3 bases at V and 4 bases at J, with 9 bases between the two ends. The CDR3 has 13 amino acids. In germline, CDR1 is SGHNT, CDR2 YENEEA.

This clone was observed a few times. This chain links TRBV20-1 with TRBJ1-5; D unclear. This CDR3 region has 10 residues. Germline CDR1 reads DFQATT; CDR2 reads SNEGSKA (reference sequence). In DNA, the CDR3 is TGCACTGCCCGAGAGGGGCCCCAGCATTTT. It codes for CTAREGPQHF.

The CDR3 DNA sequence: TGTGCCAGCAGCCCTAATCCTAGCGGGAGAACCGGGGAGCTGTTTTTT. It yields the protein CASSPNPSGRTGELFF. V and J are TRBV27 and TRBJ2-2; 10 bases are shared with TRBD2. This CDR3 spans 16 amino acids. V was pared by 6 bases and J by 5 bases, with 9 bases of the junction left unmatched. Germline-derived CDR1 and CDR2 are MNHEY and SMNVEV (reference sequence).

V gene TRBV11-2 combines with J gene TRBJ2-7; D remains ambiguous. The ends were cut back, 1 base at V and 3 bases at J, with 13 bases in the middle. The CDR3 contains 15 residues. Germline loops: CDR1 SGHAT, CDR2 FQNNGV. CDR3 in amino acids: CASSLVSIEDYEQYF. CDR3 DNA: TGTGCCAGCAGCTTAGTTTCTATTGAAGACTACGAGCAGTACTTC. The complete variable domain, with remaining parts taken from reference TRBV11-2 and TRBJ2-7, reads EAGVAQSPRYKIIEKRQSVAFWCNPISGHATLYWYQQILGQGPKLLIQFQNNGVVDDSQLPKDRFSAERLKGVDSTLKIQPAKLEDSAVYLCASSLVSIEDYEQYFGPGTRLTVT.

The V call is TRBV19, the J call TRBJ2-2, with 9 bases aligning to TRBD2. Germline V CDR1 and CDR2: LNHDA, SQIVND (reference sequence). The J segment lost 5 bases and the V segment lost 6 bases, leaving 1 base of the junction unmatched. There are 13 residues in the CDR3. CDR3 residues: CASRLAGTGELFF. Written as DNA, the CDR3 is TGTGCCAGTAGGCTAGCGGGGACCGGGGAGCTGTTTTTT.

The V gene is TRBV2, the J gene TRBJ1-2; unclear D gene. Trimming cost V 8 bases and J 6 bases, with 19 bases left between them. CDR3 length: 14 residues. Germline CDR1 reads SNHLY; CDR2 reads FYNNEI. CDR3 coding DNA: TGTGCCAGCCTACGGGGTAGGGAGCTTGATGGCTACACCTTC. Amino acid sequence: CASLRGRELDGYTF.

This clone came up a few times. The chain carries TRBV5-5 and TRBJ1-2, with a weak D call TRBD1 (6 bases). Germline loops: CDR1 SGHKS, CDR2 YYEKEE (reference sequence). This CDR3 comprises 11 residues. V was cut by 0 bases and J by 14 bases, with 11 bases left in between. The chain's CDR3 is CASSLDGRGTF. The CDR3 region has the DNA TGTGCCAGCAGCTTGGATGGGAGGGGGACCTTC.

The rearrangement links TRBV7-9 to TRBJ2-5; 9 positions match TRBD1. CDR1 SEHNR and CDR2 FQNEAQ come from the germline V gene (reference sequence). The CDR3 loop spans 15 amino acids. V lost 4 bases and J lost 3; bases outside the gene matches: 6. CDR3 in amino acids: CASSSRDRGKETQYF. In nucleotides, the CDR3 is TGTGCCAGCAGCTCCCGAGACAGGGGGAAAGAGACCCAGTACTTC. The full variable domain, in which reference TRBV7-9 and TRBJ2-5 provide the parts outside the CDR3, is DTGVSQNPRHKITKRGQNVTFRCDPISEHNRLYWYRQTLGQGPEFLTYFQNEAQLEKSRLLSDRFSAERPKGSFSTLEIQRTEQGDSAMYLCASSSRDRGKETQYFGPGTRLLVL.

The chain carries TRBV6-6 and TRBJ1-4, with 9 bases that match TRBD1. The length of the CDR3 is 17 residues. V dropped 5 bases and J dropped 8; count of bases not matched to a gene: 15. Germline values: CDR1 MNHNY, CDR2 SVGAGI (reference sequence). The CDR3 DNA reads as TGTGCCAGCAGTCCTCTATGGACAGGGGAGAGAGTGGAAAAACTGTTTTTT. Its protein product is CASSPLWTGERVEKLFF.

Only a few counts were recorded for this clone. The DNA of the CDR3 is TGTGCCAGTAGTATTCCGGGTAGTAATTCACCCCTCCACTTT. This encodes CASSIPGSNSPLHF. V and J are TRBV19 and TRBJ1-6; D ambiguous. Per the germline V gene, CDR1 is LNHDA and CDR2 is SQIVND (reference sequence). The CDR3 totals 14 residues. V lost 3 bases to trimming and J lost 6 bases, with 9 bases between them.

The chain combines TRBV28 with TRBJ1-6; tentatively, D is TRBD1 (5 bases). This CDR3 has 15 amino acids. The germline gives CDR1 MDHEN, CDR2 SYDVKM. The ends were cut back, 7 bases at V and 9 bases at J, with 19 bases in the middle. CDR3 DNA: TGTGCCAGCACCCTAGGATCAGGGCTAGGTTCACCCCTCCACTTT. Its protein is CASTLGSGLGSPLHF.

The V and J genes are TRBV19 and TRBJ2-7, with 9 nucleotides matching TRBD2. With 4 bases clipped from V and 4 bases from J, the junction kept 8 bases outside the gene matches. Per germline, CDR1 LNHDA and CDR2 SQIVND (reference sequence). There are 15 residues in the CDR3. CDR3 loop: CASSTEIAGDYEQYF. In DNA form, the CDR3 reads TGTGCCAGTAGTACGGAGATAGCGGGAGATTACGAGCAGTACTTC.

Remarks on this clone: Other DNA sequences within the sample encode an identical CDR3. The CDR3 is CASSLNTGELFF. Here the CDR3 DNA reads TGTGCCAGCAGCCTGAACACCGGGGAGCTGTTTTTT. The J gene is TRBJ2-2, the V gene TRBV12-3 or TRBV12-4; D is unclear. The V gene lost 6 bases and the J gene lost 1 base, with 3 bases spanning the gap. The CDR3 spans 12 residues.

This chain links TRBV2 with TRBJ2-1, with TRBD2 matching 8 bases. CDR3 size: 16 residues. Germline trimming cut 8 bases from V and 5 bases from J; bases unmatched to any gene: 14. Germline V CDR1 and CDR2: SNHLY, FYNNEI. CDR3 sequence reads: CASPSPMREANNEQFF. In DNA form, the CDR3 reads TGTGCCAGCCCTTCTCCTATGCGGGAGGCCAACAATGAGCAGTTCTTC. Filled out from reference TRBV2 and TRBJ2-1, the complete variable domain reads EPEVTQTPSHQVTQMGQEVILRCVPISNHLYFYWYRQILGQKVEFLVSFYNNEISEKSEIFDDQFSVERPDGSNFTLKIRSTKLEDSAMYFCASPSPMREANNEQFFGPGTRLTVL.